One sample yielded the 9 T cell receptor beta chains listed below, sequenced in a study of CD8 T cells in ankylosing spondylitis. From the 5' RACE reads, TCRdb called clonotypes with MiXCR, one entry per CDR3 protein. The data contain fewer than 250,000 distinct CDR3 sequences, roughly a tenth of them singletons. Sequencing input: blood, either unsorted or a sorted T cell fraction (not recorded which). The receptors stem from a male donor with ankylosing spondylitis or in good health (not recorded which).

This clonotype was counted many times. V and J are TRBV7-2 and TRBJ1-2; 10 bases are shared with TRBD1. V was clipped by 4 bases and J by 5 bases; unmatched bases: 1. This CDR3 spans 13 amino acids. The germline gives CDR1 SGHTA, CDR2 FQGNSA. The chain's CDR3 is CASSSGQGYGYTF. The CDR3 DNA follows: TGTGCCAGCAGCTCGGGACAGGGGTATGGCTACACCTTC.

This clonotype was observed many times. The chain carries TRBV24-1 and TRBJ2-1, with TRBD1 matching over 8 bases. This CDR3 comprises 17 residues. V shed 3 bases, J shed 7 bases, and the junction held 13 bases outside the gene matches. CDR1 is KGHDR, CDR2 SFDVKD, per germline. The DNA of the CDR3 is TGTGCCACCAGTGATCCCACAGGGGGAAAAACTGATAATGAGCAGTTCTTC. Its translation: CATSDPTGGKTDNEQFF.

This clonotype has a handful of counts. The chain is built from TRBV20-1 and TRBJ1-1; 11 bases agree with TRBD1. This CDR3 has 13 residues. J was trimmed by 8 bases and V by 5 bases; bases with no gene match: 7. Germline CDR1 and CDR2: DFQATT and SNEGSKA (reference sequence). The CDR3 protein is CSAGRDRGEEAFF. CDR3 coding DNA: TGCAGTGCTGGGCGGGACAGGGGGGAAGAAGCTTTCTTT.

This clonotype was seen more than once but under ten times. The gene calls are TRBV30 and TRBJ2-4, with D perhaps TRBD1 or TRBD2 (5 bases each). The CDR3 runs to 14 residues. V was clipped by 1 base and J by 5 bases, with 12 bases between them. The germline CDR1 and CDR2 sequences are GTSNPN and SVGIG (reference sequence). In DNA form, the CDR3 reads TGTGCCTGGAGTGGGGGGTTGGGGCAAAACATTCAGTACTTC. As protein: CAWSGGLGQNIQYF.

This clonotype came up a few times. V and J are TRBV5-1 and TRBJ1-6, with D hard to call. This CDR3 spans 16 amino acids. The germline CDR1 and CDR2 sequences are SGHRS and YFSETQ. Trimming removed 0 bases at V and 0 bases at J, with 7 bases between. CDR3 sequence reads: CASSLGSASYNSPLHF. CDR3 sequence (DNA): TGCGCCAGCAGCTTGGGGTCAGCCTCCTATAATTCACCCCTCCACTTT.

In its sample, this clonotype was seen many times. The rearrangement links TRBV29-1 to TRBJ1-2; 12 bases agree with TRBD1. Trimming removed 4 bases from V and 8 bases from J; junction bases left unmatched: 11. The V gene's germline CDR1 is SQVTM and CDR2 ANQGSEA. The CDR3 sequence is 15 residues long. The DNA of the CDR3 is TGCAGCGTTGGAAAGACGGGACAGGGGGCGTCGGGCTACACCTTC. It yields the protein CSVGKTGQGASGYTF.

This clonotype has at least ten counts. The chain combines TRBV5-1 with TRBJ2-3; D unclear. Germline loops: CDR1 SGHRS, CDR2 YFSETQ. The CDR3 runs 12 residues. The ends were cut back, 0 bases at V and 3 bases at J, with 2 bases in the middle. CDR3 nucleotide sequence: TGCGCCAGCAGCTTGGAGACAGATACGCAGTATTTT. Translating gives CASSLETDTQYF.

The chain combines TRBV29-1 with TRBJ2-2, with D possibly being TRBD2 (5 bases). This CDR3 has 12 residues. From germline, CDR1 is SQVTM and CDR2 ANQGSEA. Trimming took off 7 bases at V and 7 bases at J, with 13 bases between the two ends. CDR3 DNA: TGCAGCGCCGGACTCGGGGACGGGGAGCTGTTTTTT. Translation gives CSAGLGDGELFF.

This clonotype has ten or more counts. The chain employs TRBV5-1 and TRBJ2-6, with 8 bases that match TRBD1. Trimming cost V 7 bases and J 0 bases; bases outside gene matches: 3. CDR3 length: 15 residues. Germline V gives CDR1 SGHRS, CDR2 YFSETQ. The CDR3 protein is CASGTGPSGANVLTF. DNA for the CDR3: TGCGCCAGCGGGACAGGCCCCTCTGGGGCCAACGTCCTGACTTTC.